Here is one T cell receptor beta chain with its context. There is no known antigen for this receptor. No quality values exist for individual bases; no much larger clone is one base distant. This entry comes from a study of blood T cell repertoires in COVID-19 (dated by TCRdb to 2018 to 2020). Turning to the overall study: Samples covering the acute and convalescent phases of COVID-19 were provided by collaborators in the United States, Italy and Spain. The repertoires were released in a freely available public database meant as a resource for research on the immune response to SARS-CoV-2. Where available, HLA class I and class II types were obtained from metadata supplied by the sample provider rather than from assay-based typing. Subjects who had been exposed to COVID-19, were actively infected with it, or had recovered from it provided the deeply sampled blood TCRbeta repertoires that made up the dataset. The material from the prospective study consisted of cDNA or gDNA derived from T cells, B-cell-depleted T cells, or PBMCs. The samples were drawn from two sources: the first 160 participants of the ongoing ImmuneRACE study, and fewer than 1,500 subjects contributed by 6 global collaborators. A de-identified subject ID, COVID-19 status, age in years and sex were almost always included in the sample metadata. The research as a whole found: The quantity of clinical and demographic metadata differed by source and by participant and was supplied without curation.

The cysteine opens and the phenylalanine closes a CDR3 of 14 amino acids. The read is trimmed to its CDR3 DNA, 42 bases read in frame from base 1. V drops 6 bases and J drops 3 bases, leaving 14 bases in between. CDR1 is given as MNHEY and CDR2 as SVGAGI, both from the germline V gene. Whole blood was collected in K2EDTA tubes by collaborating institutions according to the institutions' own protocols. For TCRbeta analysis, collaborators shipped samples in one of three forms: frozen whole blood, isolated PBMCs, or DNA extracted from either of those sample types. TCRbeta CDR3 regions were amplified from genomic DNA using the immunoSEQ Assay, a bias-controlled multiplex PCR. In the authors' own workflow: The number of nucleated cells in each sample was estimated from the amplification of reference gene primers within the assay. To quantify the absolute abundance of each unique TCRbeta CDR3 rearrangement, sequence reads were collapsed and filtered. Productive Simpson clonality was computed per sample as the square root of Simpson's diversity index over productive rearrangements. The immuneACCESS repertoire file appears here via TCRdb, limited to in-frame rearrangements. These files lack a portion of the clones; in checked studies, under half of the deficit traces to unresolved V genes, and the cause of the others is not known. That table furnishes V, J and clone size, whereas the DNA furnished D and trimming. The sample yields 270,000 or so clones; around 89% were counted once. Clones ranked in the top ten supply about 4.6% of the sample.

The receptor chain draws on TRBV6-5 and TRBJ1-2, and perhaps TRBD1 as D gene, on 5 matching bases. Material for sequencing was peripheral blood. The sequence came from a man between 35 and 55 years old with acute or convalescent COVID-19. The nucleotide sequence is TGTGCCAGCAGCGGGGCGGGGGAGGACTATGGCTACACCTTC. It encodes CASSGAGEDYGYTF.